The 29 T cell receptor beta chains below all came from one sample that was sequenced in a study of CD8 T cells in Susac syndrome. Reverse transcription of roughly 0.45 to 1 ug RNA was carried out with random hexamers. TCRdb re-derived calls from the immunoSEQ multiplex PCR reads in MiXCR, one entry per CDR3 protein. Of over 100,000 distinct CDR3 sequences listed, about 94% are singletons. The material sequenced was CD8+ T cells from PBMCs. These receptors were collected from a human donor with Susac syndrome.

A single count supports this clonotype. V is TRBV4-2 and J is TRBJ2-7; no clear D gene. The length of the CDR3 is 12 residues. Per germline, CDR1 LGHNA and CDR2 YNFKEQ. Trimming removed 0 bases from V and 4 bases from J, with 4 bases in between. The CDR3: CASSQDDYEQYF. The DNA for the CDR3 is TGTGCCAGCAGCCAAGATGATTACGAGCAGTACTTC.

CDR3 coding DNA: TGCGCCAGCAGCTTTGAGGGACTAGCGGGGTCGGAGACCCAGTACTTC. This codes for CASSFEGLAGSETQYF. This chain links TRBV5-1 with TRBJ2-5, with TRBD2 matching 13 bases. The germline V gene has CDR1 SGHRS and CDR2 YFSETQ. The trim removed 2 bases at V and 5 bases at J, leaving 6 bases unmatched. The CDR3 covers 16 residues.

This clonotype was counted a few times. This chain uses TRBV11-2 with TRBJ1-2; 7 bases map to TRBD1. V lost 5 bases, J lost 4 bases, and 4 bases stayed unmatched. CDR1 SGHAT and CDR2 FQNNGV come from the germline V gene. This CDR3 spans 13 amino acids. The CDR3 DNA reads as TGTGCCAGCAGCCCCCGACAGGGCTATGGCTACACCTTC. Protein: CASSPRQGYGYTF.

The chain carries TRBV12-3 or TRBV12-4 and TRBJ2-5; D is possibly TRBD2 (6 bases). The CDR3 has 14 amino acids. Trimming removed 3 bases from V and 5 bases from J, with 13 bases in between. The CDR3 nucleotides read TGTGCCAGCAGTTTGGCCGAGGGGAGGGAGACCCAGTACTTC. This translates into CASSLAEGRETQYF.

V gene TRBV6-4 combines with J gene TRBJ2-3; tentative D call: TRBD1 (6 bases). Germline V gives CDR1 MRHNA, CDR2 SNTAGT. The CDR3 loop spans 15 amino acids. The ends were cut back, 3 bases at V and 3 bases at J, with 13 bases in the middle. The CDR3 region has the DNA TGTGCCAGCAGTGAGGGACATGAGGAGACAGATACGCAGTATTTT. Protein: CASSEGHEETDTQYF.

The chain uses TRBV30 and TRBJ1-4; D possibly corresponds to TRBD1 (6 bases). The ends were cut back, 5 bases at V and 6 bases at J, with 13 bases in the middle. The CDR3 loop spans 13 amino acids. CDR1 and CDR2 from the germline V gene are GTSNPN and SVGIG (reference sequence). The CDR3 sequence: CAWETGGDEKLFF. Written as DNA, the CDR3 is TGTGCCTGGGAGACAGGCGGCGATGAAAAACTGTTTTTT.

The CDR3 coding sequence is TGTGCCAGCGCGGGGGGGAGCTCCTACGAGCAGTACTTC. This codes for CASAGGSSYEQYF. This chain connects TRBV7-9 to TRBJ2-7, with 9 nucleotides matching TRBD2. Germline-derived CDR1 and CDR2 are SEHNR and FQNEAQ (reference sequence). This CDR3 is 13 amino acids long. After removal of 8 bases from V and 0 bases from J, the junction contained 2 bases not matched to a gene.

The chain joins TRBV15 to TRBJ2-5; TRBD1 or TRBD2 may be the D gene (5 bases each). Trimming shortened V by 5 bases and J by 4 bases, and 20 bases separated the two germline ends. The CDR3 consists of 16 residues. The germline gives CDR1 LNHNV, CDR2 YYDKDF (reference sequence). The CDR3, as DNA: TGTGCCACCAGCGTCGAGGGGCAGGATGGTTTAGAGACCCAGTACTTC. Protein: CATSVEGQDGLETQYF.

CDR3 nucleotide sequence: TGTGCCAGCAGTATCCTACCAGGATACGAGCAGTACTTC. Protein sequence: CASSILPGYEQYF. This chain uses TRBV27 with TRBJ2-7; unclear D gene. The V gene lost 5 bases and the J gene lost 4 bases, with 12 bases spanning the gap. Looked up from germline, CDR1 is MNHEY and CDR2 is SMNVEV (reference sequence). CDR3 length equals 13 residues.

The chain combines TRBV14 with TRBJ2-7, with D perhaps assigned TRBD1 or TRBD2 (5 bases each). Trimming removed 1 base at V and 1 base at J, with 11 bases between. Per the germline V gene, CDR1 is SGHDN and CDR2 is FVKESK. This CDR3 is built from 15 residues. Written as DNA, the CDR3 is TGTGCCAGCAGCCAAGGATGGGGGTCATCCTACGAGCAGTACTTC. Its protein product is CASSQGWGSSYEQYF.

The rearrangement uses TRBV4-1 and TRBJ1-5, with D uncertain. CDR1 is MGHRA, CDR2 YSYEKL, per germline. V was shortened by 2 bases and J by 1 base, with 9 bases between the two germline ends. The CDR3 covers 15 residues. The CDR3 sequence: CASSQIDRSNQPQHF. The CDR3 DNA reads as TGCGCCAGCAGCCAAATAGATAGGAGCAATCAGCCCCAGCATTTT.

This chain connects TRBV3-1 to TRBJ1-6; maybe TRBD1 (5 bases). V was shortened by 7 bases and J by 9 bases, with 16 bases between the two germline ends. The CDR3 covers 14 residues. Germline CDR1 and CDR2: LGHDT and YNNKEL (reference sequence). The CDR3 is CASTSWDGLSPLHF. The DNA for the CDR3 is TGTGCCAGCACCTCCTGGGACGGACTTTCACCCCTCCACTTT. The complete variable domain, with remaining parts taken from reference TRBV3-1 and TRBJ1-6, reads DTAVSQTPKYLVTQMGNDKSIKCEQNLGHDTMYWYKQDSKKFLKIMFSYNNKELIINETVPNRFSPKSPDKAHLNLHINSLELGDSAVYFCASTSWDGLSPLHFGNGTRLTVT.

This rearrangement joins TRBV7-9 to TRBJ2-3; D may be TRBD2 (6 bases). Trimming removed 7 bases from V and 4 bases from J, with 9 bases in between. The CDR3 totals 12 residues. Germline assignment: CDR1 SEHNR and CDR2 FQNEAQ (reference sequence). CDR3 bases: TGTGCCAGCACCTCGGGGGCAGATACGCAGTATTTT. This codes for CASTSGADTQYF.

This sequence joins TRBV29-1 and TRBJ2-7; 11 bases line up with TRBD1. With V trimmed by 1 base and J by 5 bases, 7 bases remained unmatched. This CDR3 has 15 amino acids. CDR1 and CDR2 (germline): SQVTM, ANQGSEA. DNA for the CDR3: TGCAGCGTTGAAGGCGGACAGGGGGCTGCTAACGAGCAGTACTTC. It specifies CSVEGGQGAANEQYF.

The rearrangement links TRBV13 to TRBJ2-2, with unresolved D. V was pared by 5 bases and J by 4 bases, with 17 bases between. This CDR3 comprises 16 residues. CDR1 and CDR2 (germline): PRHDT, FYEKMQ (reference sequence). In DNA, the CDR3 is TGTGCCAGCAGCCCCCGGAGTAGCAGACCCACCGGGGAGCTGTTTTTT. This translates into CASSPRSSRPTGELFF.

The gene calls are TRBV4-1 and TRBJ2-5; 8 nucleotides line up with TRBD1. Germline V gives CDR1 MGHRA, CDR2 YSYEKL. V lost 1 base to trimming and J lost 6 bases; unmatched junction nucleotides: 1. There are 13 residues in the CDR3. CDR3 sequence (DNA): TGCGCCAGCAGCCAAGGACAGGGGAAGACCCAGTACTTC. This translates into CASSQGQGKTQYF.

The J gene is TRBJ2-7, the V gene TRBV6-6; tentatively, D is TRBD1 (5 bases). CDR3 length: 12 amino acids. Germline lookup yields CDR1 MNHNY and CDR2 SVGAGI (reference sequence). The V gene lost 2 bases and the J gene lost 4 bases, with 6 bases spanning the gap. CDR3 sequence (DNA): TGTGCCAGCAGTTACCCAGGGTACGAGCAGTACTTC. Translating gives CASSYPGYEQYF.

This sequence joins TRBV29-1 and TRBJ1-2; D remains unclear. This CDR3 has 15 residues. Trimming left V 3 bases short and J 0 bases short, with 14 bases between. Germline lookup yields CDR1 SQVTM and CDR2 ANQGSEA. The CDR3 nucleotides are TGCAGCGTTGACAGTAACCTTAACGCTAACTATGGCTACACCTTC. Translation gives CSVDSNLNANYGYTF.

The rearrangement uses TRBV4-3 and TRBJ2-3; D is unclear. V was shortened by 0 bases and J by 2 bases, with 12 bases between the two germline ends. Germline values: CDR1 LGHNA, CDR2 YSLEER. This CDR3 has 16 residues. CDR3 bases: TGCGCCAGCAGCCAAGATACGGTGCCCGTCACAGATACGCAGTATTTT. It codes for CASSQDTVPVTDTQYF.

The chain has TRBV7-6 and TRBJ1-2; 8 nucleotides line up with TRBD1. V dropped 0 bases and J dropped 3; count of bases not matched to a gene: 9. The CDR3 runs to 17 residues. Germline V CDR1 and CDR2: SGHVS, FNYEAQ. The CDR3 nucleotides read TGTGCCAGCAGCTTAGCCCCAGGGGGCGGGTTGGACTATGGCTACACCTTC. Its translation: CASSLAPGGGLDYGYTF. Full variable domain (outside the CDR3, taken from reference TRBV7-6 and TRBJ1-2): GAGVSQSPRYKVTKRGQDVALRCDPISGHVSLYWYRQALGQGPEFLTYFNYEAQQDKSGLPNDRFSAERPEGSISTLTIQRTEQRDSAMYRCASSLAPGGGLDYGYTFGSGTRLTVV.

The chain uses TRBV29-1 and TRBJ2-1; 12 nucleotides line up with TRBD2. Losses at the gene ends were 5 bases for V and 7 bases for J; bases not matched to a gene: 9. The CDR3 length is 15 residues. The germline gives CDR1 SQVTM, CDR2 ANQGSEA. CDR3 residues: CSVKPLAGGPNEQFF. For the CDR3, the DNA is TGCAGCGTTAAACCTCTAGCGGGGGGGCCGAATGAGCAGTTCTTC.

V is TRBV6-2 or TRBV6-3 and J is TRBJ2-7; 7 nucleotides match TRBD2. CDR3 length equals 13 residues. The junction had 4 bases not matched to a gene; V was cut back by 8 bases and J by 0 bases. CDR1 and CDR2 from the germline V gene are MNHEY and SVGEGT. The CDR3 sequence is CASLGGTSYEQYF. DNA of the CDR3: TGTGCCAGCCTCGGGGGGACCTCCTACGAGCAGTACTTC.

The CDR3 region is CASSGGPVGYTF. The CDR3, as DNA: TGCGCCAGCAGCGGGGGACCCGTGGGCTACACCTTC. J is TRBJ1-2 and V is TRBV5-1; perhaps TRBD1 as D (5 bases). The germline gives CDR1 SGHRS, CDR2 YFSETQ. The CDR3 sequence is 12 residues long. With 4 bases removed from V and 8 bases from J, the gap between germline ends came to 12 bases.

This chain uses TRBV15 with TRBJ2-7; 7 bases are a match to TRBD1. Trimming at V came to 5 bases and at J to 1 base, leaving 5 bases not matched to a gene. The CDR3 extends over 14 amino acids. Germline values: CDR1 LNHNV, CDR2 YYDKDF (reference sequence). As DNA, the CDR3 is TGTGCCACCAGCCGACACAGGGGATCCTACGAGCAGTACTTC. Residues: CATSRHRGSYEQYF.

The gene calls are TRBV6-2 or TRBV6-3 and TRBJ1-1, with a weak D call TRBD1 (5 bases). The CDR3 is made up of 13 amino acids. V lost 7 bases and J 1 base, leaving 10 bases between the germline ends. Per the germline V gene, CDR1 is MNHEY and CDR2 is SVGEGT. CDR3 sequence reads: CASNGGTNTEAFF. The CDR3 DNA is TGTGCCAGCAACGGAGGGACGAACACTGAAGCTTTCTTT.

This chain connects TRBV5-6 to TRBJ2-5; the match to TRBD1 covers 8 bases. This CDR3 spans 17 amino acids. V shed 0 bases and J 5 bases; nucleotides not matched to a gene: 12. Per the germline V gene, CDR1 is SGHDT and CDR2 is YYEEEE. The chain's CDR3 is CASSLAHQGASGETQYF. In DNA form, the CDR3 reads TGTGCCAGCAGCTTGGCCCACCAGGGGGCATCAGGGGAGACCCAGTACTTC. Combining the CDR3 with reference TRBV5-6 and TRBJ2-5 gives the whole variable domain DAGVTQSPTHLIKTRGQQVTLRCSPKSGHDTVSWYQQALGQGPQFIFQYYEEEERQRGNFPDRFSGHQFPNYSSELNVNALLLGDSALYLCASSLAHQGASGETQYFGPGTRLLVL.

V gene TRBV29-1 combines with J gene TRBJ1-2; D unclear. Trimming removed 5 bases from V and 6 bases from J, with 16 bases in between. CDR3 length: 13 residues. Germline lookup yields CDR1 SQVTM and CDR2 ANQGSEA. The chain's CDR3 is CSVTPARADGYTF. The CDR3 coding sequence is TGCAGCGTTACTCCGGCGCGAGCGGATGGCTACACCTTC. The variable domain in full, completed from reference TRBV29-1 and TRBJ1-2, reads SAVISQKPSRDICQRGTSLTIQCQVDSQVTMMFWYRQQPGQSLTLIATANQGSEATYESGFVIDKFPISRPNLTFSTLTVSNMSPEDSSIYLCSVTPARADGYTFGSGTRLTVV.

The V call is TRBV7-6, the J call TRBJ1-5, with 9 bases that match TRBD1. J gave up 4 bases and V 5 bases, and 6 bases lay outside the gene matches. The CDR3 is made up of 15 amino acids. Germline loops: CDR1 SGHVS, CDR2 FNYEAQ. The CDR3 region has the DNA TGTGCCAGCAGCGTAGGGACAGGGCTAAATCAGCCCCAGCATTTT. This encodes CASSVGTGLNQPQHF. The whole variable domain, remainder taken from reference TRBV7-6 and TRBJ1-5, is GAGVSQSPRYKVTKRGQDVALRCDPISGHVSLYWYRQALGQGPEFLTYFNYEAQQDKSGLPNDRFSAERPEGSISTLTIQRTEQRDSAMYRCASSVGTGLNQPQHFGDGTRLSIL.

This clonotype was recorded a few times. The chain has TRBV4-1 and TRBJ2-7; perhaps D is TRBD1 or TRBD2 (5 bases each). This CDR3 contains 13 residues. V lost 5 bases and J 3 bases, leaving 11 bases between the germline ends. Germline CDR1 is MGHRA and CDR2 is YSYEKL. The CDR3, as DNA: TGCGCCAGCAGCAGCCGGGACGGCTACGAGCAGTACTTC. Its protein is CASSSRDGYEQYF.